This TCR beta chain is from a study of blood T cell repertoires in COVID-19 (dated by TCRdb to about 2020). About the investigation overall: Collaborator samples came from the United States, Italy and Spain and covered acute and convalescent phases of COVID-19. Samples were obtained from the ongoing ImmuneRACE study (first 160 participants) and from 1,000 to 1,500 subjects provided by 6 global collaborators. The material from the prospective study consisted of cDNA or gDNA derived from T cells, B-cell-depleted T cells, or PBMCs. A de-identified subject ID, COVID-19 status, age in years and sex were almost always included in the sample metadata. The repertoires were released in a freely available public database intended as a resource for research on the immune response to SARS-CoV-2. HLA class I and class II types, where available, came from metadata supplied by the sample provider rather than from assay-based typing. Deeply sampled blood TCRbeta repertoires from subjects exposed to, actively infected with, or recovered from COVID-19 were included in the dataset. Overall results and qualifications from the work: The amount of clinical and demographic metadata varied by source and participant and was provided uncurated.

Between the V and J ends, shortened by 7 bases and 5 bases respectively, the junction contains 15 bases. The germline V gene (reference sequence) gives CDR1 as LNHDA and CDR2 as SQIVND. The CDR3 contains 15 residues, cysteine and phenylalanine counted. Only the CDR3 DNA stays, 45 bases, in frame from base 1. The immunoSEQ Assay, a bias-controlled multiplex PCR, was used to amplify TCRbeta CDR3 regions from genomic DNA. The paper's processing steps were these. The number of nucleated cells in each sample was estimated by amplification of reference gene primers within the assay. To quantify the absolute abundance of each unique TCRbeta CDR3 rearrangement, sequence reads were collapsed and filtered. For each sample, productive Simpson clonality was calculated as the square root of Simpson's diversity index across productive rearrangements. Drawn from immuneACCESS, this table holds only the in-frame rearrangements with V and J called that TCRdb kept. Clones are partly lost; checked studies trace under half to an unresolved V gene and leave the rest unexplained. From that table come the V and J calls and clone size; the DNA was used to work out D and trimming. The table for this sample lists around 370,000 clones; 90% of them were counted only once. 5% to 8.5% of the sample lies in the top ten.

Each collaborating institution followed its own protocols to collect whole blood in K2EDTA tubes. For TCRbeta analysis, collaborators shipped samples in one of three forms: frozen whole blood, isolated PBMCs, or DNA extracted from either of those sample types. This clone was seen just once. Its target antigen remains unknown. Base qualities were left out, and no much larger clone turns up one base away. The rearranged segments are TRBV19 and TRBJ1-6, with the D segment identity uncertain. The specimen was peripheral blood. The sequence was collected from a young man with active or convalescent COVID-19. The base sequence is TGTGCCAGTAAGAATCTGGGCAGTAATAATTCACCCCTCCACTTT. It codes for CASKNLGSNNSPLHF.